The next 20 T cell receptor beta chains were all read from a single sample in a study of blood T cell repertoires in COVID-19. Only in-frame clones appear in the TCRdb table, and some are missing; sequencing was by immunoSEQ multiplex PCR. The sample lists 400,000 to 550,000 clones, about 89% occurring once. The sequenced sample was peripheral blood. The receptors were sampled from a woman aged 30 to 39 with acute or convalescent COVID-19.

The chain recombines TRBV28 with TRBJ1-2; weak D call: TRBD1 (5 bases). The CDR3 loop spans 14 amino acids. Trimming removed 7 bases at V and 2 bases at J, with 14 bases between. Germline-derived CDR1 and CDR2 are MDHEN and SYDVKM. The CDR3 sequence: CASTRDSTNYGYTF. CDR3 DNA sequence: TGTGCCAGCACTCGAGACAGTACCAACTATGGCTACACCTTC.

The chain is built from TRBV2 and TRBJ2-3; 11 bases align to TRBD2. In germline, CDR1 is SNHLY, CDR2 FYNNEI. The CDR3 sequence is 15 residues long. V dropped 3 bases and J dropped 9; count of bases not matched to a gene: 8. This chain's CDR3 is CASSDGTSGRGTQYF. The CDR3 DNA follows: TGTGCCAGCAGTGACGGGACTAGCGGTAGAGGGACGCAGTATTTT.

This clone has just a few counts. The chain uses TRBV2 and TRBJ2-7, with 9 nucleotides matching TRBD1. Germline lookup yields CDR1 SNHLY and CDR2 FYNNEI. The CDR3 runs 16 residues. Trimming cost V 3 bases and J 6 bases; bases outside gene matches: 12. The DNA of the CDR3 is TGTGCCAGCAGTGATGTACAGGGGGCAGGAGTTCGCGAGCAGTACTTC. Translating gives CASSDVQGAGVREQYF. Variable domain in full (rest from reference TRBV2 and TRBJ2-7): EPEVTQTPSHQVTQMGQEVILRCVPISNHLYFYWYRQILGQKVEFLVSFYNNEISEKSEIFDDQFSVERPDGSNFTLKIRSTKLEDSAMYFCASSDVQGAGVREQYFGPGTRLTVT.

V usage is TRBV2 and J usage is TRBJ2-5; TRBD2 might be the D (6 bases). Trimming pared 4 bases from V and 10 bases from J, leaving 13 bases between. Germline values: CDR1 SNHLY, CDR2 FYNNEI. This CDR3 comprises 12 residues. The CDR3: CASSGTTDDQYF. In DNA, the CDR3 is TGTGCCAGCAGTGGGACTACCGACGACCAGTACTTC.

The chain uses TRBV4-1 and TRBJ1-2; TRBD1 aligns across 12 bases. Germline values: CDR1 MGHRA, CDR2 YSYEKL. With 1 base clipped from V and 7 bases from J, the junction kept 7 bases outside the gene matches. The CDR3 extends over 16 amino acids. DNA for the CDR3: TGCGCCAGCAGCCAAGGTCCGGGACAGGGGGCCTTTGGCTACACCTTC. This codes for CASSQGPGQGAFGYTF.

The V call is TRBV19, the J call TRBJ2-7; D gene unclear. The CDR3 has 14 amino acids. V was trimmed by 3 bases and J by 2 bases, leaving 11 bases between them. The germline V gene encodes CDR1 LNHDA and CDR2 SQIVND (reference sequence). CDR3 region: CASSIQTGPYEQYF. As DNA, the CDR3 is TGTGCCAGTAGTATCCAGACTGGCCCCTACGAGCAGTACTTC.

V and J are TRBV9 and TRBJ2-5; 15 bases match TRBD2. There are 15 residues in the CDR3. The V and J ends lost 5 bases and 5 bases, in that order; junction bases with no gene match: 4. Germline lookup yields CDR1 SGDLS and CDR2 YYNGEE. As DNA, the CDR3 is TGTGCCAGCAGTGCGGGACTAGCGGGGGGTGAGACCCAGTACTTC. Encoded protein: CASSAGLAGGETQYF.

This clone showed up just once. The CDR3, as DNA: TGTGCCAGCAGTCCGGGGACTCCGGACATTCAGTACTTC. It yields the protein CASSPGTPDIQYF. The genes are TRBV28 and TRBJ2-4; tentatively, D is TRBD2 (6 bases). The CDR3 has 13 residues. Between the trimmed V and J ends, which lost 5 bases and 8 bases, there was a span of 13 bases. Looked up from germline, CDR1 is MDHEN and CDR2 is SYDVKM.

In this sample, this clone turned up once. The chain has TRBV2 and TRBJ2-7; 8 bases are a match to TRBD2. The CDR3 sequence is 13 residues long. The V gene end was trimmed by 6 bases and the J gene end by 3 bases; junction bases not matched to a gene: 4. Germline-derived CDR1 and CDR2 are SNHLY and FYNNEI. The CDR3 nucleotides are TGTGCCAGCAGGCGGGAGGAGGACTACGAGCAGTACTTC. This codes for CASRREEDYEQYF.

In its sample, this clone was seen a few times. The CDR3 DNA reads TGTGCCAGCAGCCCGGGATTTGAAGGCTACACCTTC. Protein sequence: CASSPGFEGYTF. The chain couples TRBV5-6 to TRBJ1-2; D is undetermined. This CDR3 comprises 12 residues. The germline V gene encodes CDR1 SGHDT and CDR2 YYEEEE. V dropped 4 bases and J dropped 8 bases, with 12 bases sitting between them.

This clone was counted ten times or more. This chain uses TRBV2 with TRBJ1-6, with no clear D. V lost 7 bases to trimming and J lost 9 bases, with 19 bases between them. This CDR3 is built from 15 residues. Germline CDR1 reads SNHLY; CDR2 reads FYNNEI. CDR3 coding DNA: TGTGCCAGCAATAATGAAGGGAGGATCGGTTCACCCCTCCACTTT. Amino acids: CASNNEGRIGSPLHF.

This chain uses TRBV10-1 with TRBJ2-1; TRBD1 agrees at 9 bases. The CDR3 length is 15 residues. J was trimmed by 7 bases and V by 5 bases; bases with no gene match: 9. Germline V gives CDR1 WNHNN, CDR2 SYGVQD (reference sequence). The CDR3 here is CASSKGTGNRNEQFF. CDR3 coding DNA: TGCGCCAGCAGTAAGGGGACAGGGAATAGGAATGAGCAGTTCTTC.

Here the CDR3 reads CASSGTGQGWQETQYF. DNA of the CDR3: TGTGCCAGCAGTGGCACCGGACAGGGGTGGCAAGAGACCCAGTACTTC. This chain connects TRBV6-1 to TRBJ2-5, with 9 bases matching TRBD1. The trim removed 4 bases at V and 2 bases at J, leaving 8 bases unmatched. This CDR3 is built from 16 residues. Germline CDR1 and CDR2: MNHNS and SASEGT.

The V call is TRBV14, the J call TRBJ1-2; D may be TRBD1 (5 bases). The CDR3 is 13 amino acids. Germline V gives CDR1 SGHDN, CDR2 FVKESK. V was pared by 3 bases and J by 6 bases, with 11 bases between. The CDR3 sequence: CASSHPPGNGYTF. The CDR3 DNA follows: TGTGCCAGCAGCCATCCCCCAGGGAATGGCTACACCTTC.

V gene TRBV4-1 combines with J gene TRBJ1-6; D gene ambiguous. The CDR3 sequence is 13 residues long. The germline V gene has CDR1 MGHRA and CDR2 YSYEKL. Between the trimmed V and J ends, which lost 1 base and 11 bases, there was a span of 9 bases. CDR3 nucleotides: TGCGCCAGCAGCCAAGTAGTAGATGCACCCCTCCACTTT. This codes for CASSQVVDAPLHF.

The genes are TRBV10-1 and TRBJ2-7; TRBD1 is a possible D gene (5 bases). V lost 7 bases to trimming and J lost 3 bases, with 22 bases between them. The CDR3 is 16 residues long. Per germline, CDR1 WNHNN and CDR2 SYGVQD (reference sequence). DNA of the CDR3: TGCGCCAGCACTAGAACAGCCGGACATCCCCTCTACGAGCAGTACTTC. Amino acid sequence: CASTRTAGHPLYEQYF.

This sequence joins TRBV3-1 (or the pseudogene TRBV3-2) and TRBJ2-3; 14 nucleotides match TRBD2. Germline V gene lookup returns CDR1 LGHDT and CDR2 YNNKEL (reference sequence). The CDR3 runs 18 residues. The V and J ends lost 1 base and 8 bases, in that order; junction bases with no gene match: 11. The chain's CDR3 is CASSQGKTSGGAVGTQYF. The CDR3 DNA sequence: TGTGCCAGCAGCCAAGGGAAGACTAGCGGGGGGGCTGTGGGTACGCAGTATTTT.

The chain is built from TRBV11-2 and TRBJ1-2, with 7 bases matching TRBD1. After removal of 10 bases from V and 5 bases from J, the junction contained 16 bases not matched to a gene. The germline CDR1 and CDR2 sequences are SGHAT and FQNNGV. The CDR3 sequence is 15 residues long. For the CDR3, the DNA is TGTGCCACCCACTCCCCGCTGGGACAGCAATATGGCTACACCTTC. As protein: CATHSPLGQQYGYTF.

J is TRBJ2-5 and V is TRBV24-1; D may be TRBD1 (5 bases). The CDR3 contains 15 residues. CDR1 is KGHDR and CDR2 is SFDVKD in the germline V gene. Trimming took 4 bases from V and 7 from J, leaving 18 bases between them. CDR3 amino acids: CATSEDHDRVGTQYF. The CDR3 DNA reads as TGTGCCACCAGTGAAGATCATGACAGAGTAGGGACCCAGTACTTC.

This rearrangement joins TRBV11-3 to TRBJ1-5, with D unresolved. With 0 bases removed from V and 2 bases from J, the gap between germline ends came to 14 bases. CDR3 length: 17 residues. From germline, CDR1 is SGHNT and CDR2 YENEEA. Written as DNA, the CDR3 is TGTGCCAGCAGCTTAGATCCACAGAGTGGTGGCAATCAGCCCCAGCATTTT. Translating it yields CASSLDPQSGGNQPQHF.